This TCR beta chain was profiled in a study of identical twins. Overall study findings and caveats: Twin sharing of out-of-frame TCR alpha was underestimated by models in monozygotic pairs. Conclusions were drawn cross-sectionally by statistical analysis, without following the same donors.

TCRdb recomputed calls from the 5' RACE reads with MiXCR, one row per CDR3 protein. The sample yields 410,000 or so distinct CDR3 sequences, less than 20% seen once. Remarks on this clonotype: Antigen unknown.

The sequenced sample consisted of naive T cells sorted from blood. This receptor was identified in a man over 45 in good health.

CDR3 nucleotide sequence: TGTGCCATCAGTGAGTTTTGGGGGAAACTCAATGAGCAGTTCTTC. It codes for CAISEFWGKLNEQFF. The chain couples TRBV10-3 to TRBJ2-1; tentatively, D is TRBD1 or TRBD2 (5 bases each). The germline V gene encodes CDR1 ENHRY and CDR2 SYGVKD. This CDR3 spans 15 amino acids. Trimming stripped 1 base from V and 6 bases from J, with 13 bases between.